This passage covers 15 T cell receptor beta chains from one sample sequenced in a study of blood T cell repertoires in COVID-19. The assay was immunoSEQ multiplex PCR, and TCRdb's table has in-frame clones only and misses some. The repertoire includes roughly 300,000 clones, approximately 92% of them detected once, and less than 20% sits in the top ten. Source material: PBMCs or T cells enriched from blood (not recorded which). These receptors were obtained from a woman aged 25-40 years who had recovered from COVID-19.

The chain carries TRBV9 and TRBJ1-1; 8 nucleotides match TRBD1. Germline V gene lookup returns CDR1 SGDLS and CDR2 YYNGEE. The V gene end was trimmed by 4 bases and the J gene end by 11 bases; junction bases not matched to a gene: 13. The CDR3 sequence is 14 residues long. CDR3 residues: CASSPGQGLSGAFF. The CDR3 region has the DNA TGTGCCAGCAGCCCAGGACAGGGCCTCTCTGGGGCTTTCTTT.

V gene TRBV4-1 combines with J gene TRBJ1-2; D gene uncertain. V lost 0 bases and J lost 4, with 6 bases in between. Looked up from germline, CDR1 is MGHRA and CDR2 is YSYEKL. The CDR3 extends over 13 amino acids. CDR3 region: CASSQEVSYGYTF. In DNA form, the CDR3 reads TGCGCCAGCAGCCAAGAGGTCAGCTATGGCTACACCTTC.

The CDR3 coding sequence is TGTGCCAGCAGCTTAGGGACAGGGCGCCACGAGCAGTACTTC. It codes for CASSLGTGRHEQYF. V usage is TRBV7-2 and J usage is TRBJ2-7, with 8 bases identical to TRBD1. The germline CDR1 and CDR2 sequences are SGHTA and FQGNSA. The CDR3 loop spans 14 amino acids. After removal of 1 base from V and 5 bases from J, the junction contained 4 bases not matched to a gene.

V is TRBV7-8 and J is TRBJ1-2, with TRBD1 matching 8 bases. The CDR3 consists of 14 residues. Germline lookup yields CDR1 SGHVS and CDR2 FQNEAQ. V shed 5 bases and J 4 bases; nucleotides not matched to a gene: 6. The CDR3 loop is CASSKGQGIYGYTF. CDR3 in DNA: TGTGCCAGCAGCAAAGGACAGGGAATCTATGGCTACACCTTC.

The chain recombines TRBV6-1 with TRBJ2-7, with a tentative D call TRBD1 (6 bases). The CDR3 length is 14 residues. CDR1 and CDR2 from the germline V gene are MNHNS and SASEGT. The V gene lost 0 bases and the J gene lost 3 bases, with 9 bases spanning the gap. CDR3 nucleotides: TGTGCCAGCAGTGAAGCGCAGGGGCACTACGAGCAGTACTTC. Amino acids: CASSEAQGHYEQYF.

The count of this clone is one. V is TRBV9 and J is TRBJ2-2, with 11 bases matching TRBD1. The V and J ends lost 7 bases and 2 bases, in that order; junction bases with no gene match: 1. The CDR3 extends over 14 amino acids. The germline V gene has CDR1 SGDLS and CDR2 YYNGEE. The CDR3 region has the DNA TGTGCCAGCGGACAGGGGGCCAACACCGGGGAGCTGTTTTTT. Its translation: CASGQGANTGELFF.

The gene calls are TRBV12-5 and TRBJ2-1; 11 bases map to TRBD2. The V gene's germline CDR1 is LGHNT and CDR2 FRNRAP. The CDR3 consists of 16 residues. Germline trimming cut 6 bases from V and 4 bases from J; bases unmatched to any gene: 8. CDR3 in DNA: TGTGCTAGTGGCCCCCCCGGGACTAGCGGATACAATGAGCAGTTCTTC. It encodes CASGPPGTSGYNEQFF.

This chain links TRBV10-3 with TRBJ2-4, with a possible D match to TRBD1 (6 bases). Trimming stripped 6 bases from V and 9 bases from J, with 9 bases between. Germline loops: CDR1 ENHRY, CDR2 SYGVKD. The CDR3 has 11 amino acids. CDR3 coding DNA: TGTGCCATCAGGGCAGGGGTCATTCAGTACTTC. This encodes CAIRAGVIQYF.

The gene calls are TRBV24-1 and TRBJ2-1, with TRBD1 matching over 7 bases. The CDR3 is 17 residues long. V shed 3 bases, J shed 8 bases, and the junction held 15 bases outside the gene matches. In germline, CDR1 is KGHDR, CDR2 SFDVKD. The CDR3 nucleotides read TGTGCCACCAGTGATCGTAAAGCCGGGACAGTTTCCCATGAGCAGTTCTTC. Its protein product is CATSDRKAGTVSHEQFF.

The chain carries TRBV7-2 and TRBJ2-3; D is unclear. The CDR3 runs 16 residues. V dropped 5 bases and J dropped 2 bases, with 17 bases sitting between them. The germline CDR1 and CDR2 sequences are SGHTA and FQGNSA. CDR3 DNA sequence: TGTGCCAGCAGCCGCGCCGATGGTGCCAACACAGATACGCAGTATTTT. Its protein is CASSRADGANTDTQYF.

V gene TRBV4-2 combines with J gene TRBJ2-1, with 7 bases lining up with TRBD2. This CDR3 region has 15 residues. Per germline, CDR1 LGHNA and CDR2 YNFKEQ. Unmatched junction bases numbered 2, after V lost 1 base and J lost 2 bases. CDR3 sequence (DNA): TGTGCCAGCAGCCAAGGCCTAGCGGCCTACAATGAGCAGTTCTTC. It is translated as CASSQGLAAYNEQFF.

The genes are TRBV4-1 and TRBJ1-4; D might be TRBD1 (5 bases). This CDR3 has 19 residues. CDR1 MGHRA and CDR2 YSYEKL come from the germline V gene. Trimming took off 1 base at V and 0 bases at J, with 18 bases between the two ends. CDR3 sequence reads: CASSQGTRAVSATNEKLFF. CDR3 in DNA: TGCGCCAGCAGCCAAGGTACCAGGGCTGTGAGCGCAACTAATGAAAAACTGTTTTTT.

In its sample, this clone was seen a few times. The rearrangement links TRBV24-1 to TRBJ2-1, with TRBD2 as a possible D gene (5 bases). Germline V gene data show CDR1 as KGHDR and CDR2 as SFDVKD. V was clipped by 1 base and J by 0 bases, with 9 bases between them. This CDR3 region has 16 residues. This CDR3 reads CATSDFSVSSYNEQFF. DNA for the CDR3: TGTGCCACCAGTGATTTTAGCGTTAGCTCCTACAATGAGCAGTTCTTC.

The V gene is TRBV2, the J gene TRBJ2-1, with 11 bases identical to TRBD2. The CDR3 is 16 amino acids. Germline V gene sequence: CDR1 SNHLY, CDR2 FYNNEI. After removal of 5 bases from V and 0 bases from J, the junction contained 3 bases not matched to a gene. Here the CDR3 reads CASSRTSGSSYNEQFF. The DNA for the CDR3 is TGTGCCAGCAGTCGCACTAGCGGGAGCTCCTACAATGAGCAGTTCTTC.

The chain combines TRBV3-1 (or the pseudogene TRBV3-2) with TRBJ1-1; D is unresolved. Germline CDR1 is LGHDT and CDR2 is YNNKEL (reference sequence). V lost 1 base and J lost 3, with 6 bases in between. The CDR3 is made up of 13 amino acids. CDR3 loop: CASSQVRDTEAFF. In DNA form, the CDR3 reads TGTGCCAGCAGCCAAGTCCGAGACACTGAAGCTTTCTTT.